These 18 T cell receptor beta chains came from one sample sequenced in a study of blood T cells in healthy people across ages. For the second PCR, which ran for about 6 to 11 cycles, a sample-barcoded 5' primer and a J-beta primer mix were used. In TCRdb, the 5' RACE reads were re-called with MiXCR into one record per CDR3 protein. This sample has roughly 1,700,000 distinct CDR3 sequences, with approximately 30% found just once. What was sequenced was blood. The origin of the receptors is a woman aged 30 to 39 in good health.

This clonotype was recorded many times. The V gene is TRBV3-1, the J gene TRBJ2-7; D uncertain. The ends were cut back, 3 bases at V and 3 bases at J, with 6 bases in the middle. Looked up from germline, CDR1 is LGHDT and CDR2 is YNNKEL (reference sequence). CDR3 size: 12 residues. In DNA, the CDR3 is TGTGCCAGCAGCCATTTCGACTACGAGCAGTACTTC. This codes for CASSHFDYEQYF.

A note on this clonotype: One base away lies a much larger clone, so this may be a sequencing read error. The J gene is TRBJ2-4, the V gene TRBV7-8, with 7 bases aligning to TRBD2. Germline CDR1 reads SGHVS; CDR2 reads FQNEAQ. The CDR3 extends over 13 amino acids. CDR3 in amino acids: CACSSYQRDNQYF. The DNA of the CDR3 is TGTGCCTGCAGCTCCTACCAGCGGGATAATCAGTACTTC.

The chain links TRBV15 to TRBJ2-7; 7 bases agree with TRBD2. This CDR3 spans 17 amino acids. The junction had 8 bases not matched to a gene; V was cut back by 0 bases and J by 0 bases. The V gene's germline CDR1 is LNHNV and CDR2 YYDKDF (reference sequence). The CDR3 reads CATSREGGGISSYEQYF. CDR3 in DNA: TGTGCCACCAGCAGAGAGGGGGGGGGAATAAGCTCCTACGAGCAGTACTTC.

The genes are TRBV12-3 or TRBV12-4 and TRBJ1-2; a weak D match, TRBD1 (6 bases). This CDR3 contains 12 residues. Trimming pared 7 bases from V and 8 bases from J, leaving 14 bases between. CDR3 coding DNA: TGTGCCAGCACCCGGGGGCCGAGGGGCTACACCTTC. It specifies CASTRGPRGYTF.

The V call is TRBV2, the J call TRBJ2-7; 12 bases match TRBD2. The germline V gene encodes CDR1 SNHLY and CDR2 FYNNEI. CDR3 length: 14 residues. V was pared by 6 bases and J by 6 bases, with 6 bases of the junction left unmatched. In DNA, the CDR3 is TGTGCCAGCAGGACTAGCGGGGGATTCCTCGAGCAGTACTTC. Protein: CASRTSGGFLEQYF.

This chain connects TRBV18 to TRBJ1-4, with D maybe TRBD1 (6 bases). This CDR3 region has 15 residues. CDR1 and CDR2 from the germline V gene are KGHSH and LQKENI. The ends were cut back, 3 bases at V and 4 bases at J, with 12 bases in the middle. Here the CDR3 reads CASSPQTGVNEKLFF. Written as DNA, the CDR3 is TGTGCCAGCTCACCCCAGACAGGAGTTAATGAAAAACTGTTTTTT.

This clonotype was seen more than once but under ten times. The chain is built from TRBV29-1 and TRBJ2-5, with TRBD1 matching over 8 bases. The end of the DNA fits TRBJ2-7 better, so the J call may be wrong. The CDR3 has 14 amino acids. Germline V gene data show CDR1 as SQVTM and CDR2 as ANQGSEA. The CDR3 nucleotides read TGCAGCGTTGGGGGGAGGACAGGGCGTTTCGAGCAGTACTTC. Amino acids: CSVGGRTGRFEQYF.

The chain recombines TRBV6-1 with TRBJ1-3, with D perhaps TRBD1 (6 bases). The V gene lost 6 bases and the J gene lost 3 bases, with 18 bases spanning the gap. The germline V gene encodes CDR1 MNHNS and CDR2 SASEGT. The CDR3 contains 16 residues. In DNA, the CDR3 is TGTGCCAGCAGGACGACTGGACAGCTATATGGAAACACCATATATTTT. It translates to CASRTTGQLYGNTIYF.

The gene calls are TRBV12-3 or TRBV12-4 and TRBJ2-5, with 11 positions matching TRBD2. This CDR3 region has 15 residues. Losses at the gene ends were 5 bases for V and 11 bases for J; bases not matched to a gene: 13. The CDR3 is CASSPYSGGAYGQYF. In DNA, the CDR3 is TGTGCCAGCAGTCCCTATAGCGGGGGGGCCTACGGGCAGTACTTC.

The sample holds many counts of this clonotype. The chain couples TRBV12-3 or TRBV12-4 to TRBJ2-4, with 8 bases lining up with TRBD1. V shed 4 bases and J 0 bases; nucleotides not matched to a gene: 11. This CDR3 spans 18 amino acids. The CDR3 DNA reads TGTGCCAGCAGTTCGGTTAGACAGGGGATGATAGCCAAAAACATTCAGTACTTC. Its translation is CASSSVRQGMIAKNIQYF.

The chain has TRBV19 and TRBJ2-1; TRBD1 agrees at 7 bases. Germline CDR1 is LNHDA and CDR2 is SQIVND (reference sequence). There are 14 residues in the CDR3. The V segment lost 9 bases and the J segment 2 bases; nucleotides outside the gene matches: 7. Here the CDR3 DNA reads TGTGCCAGCAATAACAGGGGACCCTACAATGAGCAGTTCTTC. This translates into CASNNRGPYNEQFF.

The CDR3 DNA is TGCAGTGCTAACGCGGTAGTATCCGTCAATGAGCAGTTCTTC. It encodes CSANAVVSVNEQFF. The chain has TRBV20-1 and TRBJ2-1; D is unclear. The CDR3 has 14 residues. V lost 4 bases to trimming and J lost 6 bases, with 16 bases between them. Germline assignment: CDR1 DFQATT and CDR2 SNEGSKA (reference sequence).

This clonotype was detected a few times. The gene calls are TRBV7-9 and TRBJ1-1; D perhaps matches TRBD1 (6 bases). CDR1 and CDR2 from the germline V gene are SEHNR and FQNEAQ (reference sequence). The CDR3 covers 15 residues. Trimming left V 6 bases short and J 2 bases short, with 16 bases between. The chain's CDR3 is CASRPSRGVNTEAFF. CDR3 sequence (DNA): TGTGCCAGCAGACCCTCCAGGGGAGTAAACACTGAAGCTTTCTTT.

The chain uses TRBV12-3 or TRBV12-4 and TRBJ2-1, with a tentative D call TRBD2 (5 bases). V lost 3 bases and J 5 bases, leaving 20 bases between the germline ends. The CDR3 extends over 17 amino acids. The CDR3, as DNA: TGTGCCAGCAGTTTTCAAAGCGGAGGAATGGACCACAATGAGCAGTTCTTC. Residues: CASSFQSGGMDHNEQFF.

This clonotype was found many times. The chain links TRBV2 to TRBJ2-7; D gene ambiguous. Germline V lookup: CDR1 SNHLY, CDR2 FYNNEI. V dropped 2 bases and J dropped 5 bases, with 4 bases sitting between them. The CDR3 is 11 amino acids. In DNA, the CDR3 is TGTGCCAGCAGTGAAAAAAACGAGCAGTACTTC. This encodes CASSEKNEQYF.

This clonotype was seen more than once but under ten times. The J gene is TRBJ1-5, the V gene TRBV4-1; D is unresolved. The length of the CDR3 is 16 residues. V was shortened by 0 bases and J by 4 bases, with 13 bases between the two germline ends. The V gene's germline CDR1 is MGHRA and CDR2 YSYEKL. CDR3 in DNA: TGCGCCAGCAGCCAAGAATCTGGACGGCGGAATCAGCCCCAGCATTTT. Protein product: CASSQESGRRNQPQHF.

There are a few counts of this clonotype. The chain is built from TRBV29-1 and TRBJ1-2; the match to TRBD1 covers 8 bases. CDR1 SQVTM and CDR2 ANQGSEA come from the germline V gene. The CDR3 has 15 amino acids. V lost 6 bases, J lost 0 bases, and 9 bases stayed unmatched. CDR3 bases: TGCAGCGTACGGATCGACAGGGGAGCTAACTATGGCTACACCTTC. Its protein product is CSVRIDRGANYGYTF.

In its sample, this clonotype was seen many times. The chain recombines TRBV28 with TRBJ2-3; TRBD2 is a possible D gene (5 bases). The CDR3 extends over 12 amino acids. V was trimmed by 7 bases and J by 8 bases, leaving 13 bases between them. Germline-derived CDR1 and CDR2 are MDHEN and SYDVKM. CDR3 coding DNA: TGTGCCAGCACCTTCCCGGCGGGTACGCAGTATTTT. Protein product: CASTFPAGTQYF.